The text below deals with one T cell receptor beta chain. Authors' data handling: Estimated nucleated cell counts came from reference gene primer amplification. TCRdb's copy holds only in-frame clones and misses some; the assay was immunoSEQ multiplex PCR. For V, J and clone size, that table is used; D and trimming come from the DNA. The table has about 200,000 clones, around nine tenths seen once. This entry belongs to a study of blood T cell repertoires in COVID-19. Seattle enrolled patients during active infection and tracked them longitudinally. The CDR3 consists of 11 residues. Germline-derived CDR1 and CDR2 are LGHDT and YNNKEL (reference sequence). Trimming cost V 7 bases and J 2 bases, with 3 bases left between them.

Sequenced: peripheral blood. This TCR was recovered from a man aged 45-65 years with COVID-19, enrolled during active disease. The rearrangement uses TRBV3-1 (or the pseudogene TRBV3-2) and TRBJ2-1, with unresolved D. CDR3: CASTAYNEQFF. The CDR3 coding sequence is TGTGCCAGCACGGCCTACAATGAGCAGTTCTTC.